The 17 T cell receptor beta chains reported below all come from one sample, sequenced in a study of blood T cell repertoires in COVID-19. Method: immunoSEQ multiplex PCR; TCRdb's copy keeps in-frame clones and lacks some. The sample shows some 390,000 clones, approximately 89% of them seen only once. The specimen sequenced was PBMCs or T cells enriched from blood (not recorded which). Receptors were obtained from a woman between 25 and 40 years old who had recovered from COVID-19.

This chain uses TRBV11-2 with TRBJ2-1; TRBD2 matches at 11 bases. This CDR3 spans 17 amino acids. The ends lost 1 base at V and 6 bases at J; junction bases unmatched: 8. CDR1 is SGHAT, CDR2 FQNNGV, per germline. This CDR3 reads CASSLARTSGWVNEQFF. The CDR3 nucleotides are TGTGCCAGCAGCTTAGCTAGGACTAGCGGGTGGGTCAATGAGCAGTTCTTC.

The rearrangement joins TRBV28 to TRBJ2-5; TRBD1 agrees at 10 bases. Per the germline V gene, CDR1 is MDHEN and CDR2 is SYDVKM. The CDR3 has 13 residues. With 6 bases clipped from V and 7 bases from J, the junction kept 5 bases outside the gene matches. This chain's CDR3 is CASRTGGVGTQYF. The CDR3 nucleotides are TGTGCCAGCAGGACAGGGGGCGTGGGGACCCAGTACTTC. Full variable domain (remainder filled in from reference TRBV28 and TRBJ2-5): DVKVTQSSRYLVKRTGEKVFLECVQDMDHENMFWYRQDPGLGLRLIYFSYDVKMKEKGDIPEGYSVSREKKERFSLILESASTNQTSMYLCASRTGGVGTQYFGPGTRLLVL.

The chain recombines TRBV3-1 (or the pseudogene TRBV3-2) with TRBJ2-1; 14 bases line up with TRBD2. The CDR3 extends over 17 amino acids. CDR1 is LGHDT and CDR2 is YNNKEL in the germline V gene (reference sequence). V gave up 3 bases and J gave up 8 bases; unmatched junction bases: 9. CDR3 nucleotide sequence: TGTGCCAGCAGCCACGGTAAGGGACTAGCGGGAGAGCATGAGCAGTTCTTC. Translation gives CASSHGKGLAGEHEQFF.

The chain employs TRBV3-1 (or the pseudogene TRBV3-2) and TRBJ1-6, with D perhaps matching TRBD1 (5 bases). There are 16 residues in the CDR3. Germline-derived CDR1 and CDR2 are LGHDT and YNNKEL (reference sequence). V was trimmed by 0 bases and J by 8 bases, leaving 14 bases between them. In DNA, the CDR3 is TGTGCCAGCAGCCAAGAATGGGGACTAACGGATTCACCCCTCCACTTT. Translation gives CASSQEWGLTDSPLHF.

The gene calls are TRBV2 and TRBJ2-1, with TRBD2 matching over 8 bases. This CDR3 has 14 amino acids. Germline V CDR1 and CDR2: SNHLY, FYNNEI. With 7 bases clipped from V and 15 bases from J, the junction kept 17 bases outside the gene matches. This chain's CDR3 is CASTQGLVQSSRFF. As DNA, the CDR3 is TGTGCCAGCACCCAGGGACTAGTTCAGAGTAGTCGGTTCTTC.

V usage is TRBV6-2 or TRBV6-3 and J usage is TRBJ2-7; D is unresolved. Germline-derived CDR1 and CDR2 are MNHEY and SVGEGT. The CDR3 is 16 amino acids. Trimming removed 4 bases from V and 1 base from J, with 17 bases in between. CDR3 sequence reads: CASSSFVTAYSYEQYF. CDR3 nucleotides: TGTGCCAGCAGTTCCTTCGTCACAGCATATTCCTACGAGCAGTACTTC.

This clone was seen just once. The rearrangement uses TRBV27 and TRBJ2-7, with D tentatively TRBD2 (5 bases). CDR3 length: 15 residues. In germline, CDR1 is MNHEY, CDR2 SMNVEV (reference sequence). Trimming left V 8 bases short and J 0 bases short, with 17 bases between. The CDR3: CASGLRATYSYEQYF. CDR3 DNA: TGTGCCAGCGGACTTAGGGCCACCTACTCCTACGAGCAGTACTTC.

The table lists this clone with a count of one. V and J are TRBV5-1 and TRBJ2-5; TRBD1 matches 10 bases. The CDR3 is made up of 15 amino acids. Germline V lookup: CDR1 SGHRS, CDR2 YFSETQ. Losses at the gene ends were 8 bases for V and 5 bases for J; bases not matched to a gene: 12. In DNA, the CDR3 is TGCGCCAGTAAAGCCGGGACAGGGGTTTTGGAGACCCAGTACTTC. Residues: CASKAGTGVLETQYF. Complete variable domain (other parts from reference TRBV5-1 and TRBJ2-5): KAGVTQTPRYLIKTRGQQVTLSCSPISGHRSVSWYQQTPGQGLQFLFEYFSETQRNKGNFPGRFSGRQFSNSRSEMNVSTLELGDSALYLCASKAGTGVLETQYFGPGTRLLVL.

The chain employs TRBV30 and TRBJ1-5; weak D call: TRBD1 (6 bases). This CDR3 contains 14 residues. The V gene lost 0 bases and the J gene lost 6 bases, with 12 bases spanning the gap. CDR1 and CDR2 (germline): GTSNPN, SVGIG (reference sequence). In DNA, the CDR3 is TGTGCCTGGAGTGTAGGGGGGGCTCGTCAGCCCCAGCATTTT. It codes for CAWSVGGARQPQHF.

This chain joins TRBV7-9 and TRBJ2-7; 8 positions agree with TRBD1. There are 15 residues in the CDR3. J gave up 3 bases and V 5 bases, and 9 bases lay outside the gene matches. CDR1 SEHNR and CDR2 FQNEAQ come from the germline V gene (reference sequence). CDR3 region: CASSQTLGTGYEQYF. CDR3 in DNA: TGTGCCAGCAGCCAAACCCTCGGGACAGGCTACGAGCAGTACTTC. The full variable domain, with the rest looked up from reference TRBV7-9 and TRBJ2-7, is DTGVSQNPRHKITKRGQNVTFRCDPISEHNRLYWYRQTLGQGPEFLTYFQNEAQLEKSRLLSDRFSAERPKGSFSTLEIQRTEQGDSAMYLCASSQTLGTGYEQYFGPGTRLTVT.

CDR3 bases: TGTGCCATCAGCGTGACAGGGGGCAATCAGCCCCAGCATTTT. Its protein is CAISVTGGNQPQHF. The J gene is TRBJ1-5, the V gene TRBV10-3, with 8 positions matching TRBD1. CDR3 length: 14 residues. CDR1 ENHRY and CDR2 SYGVKD come from the germline V gene. Losses at the gene ends were 6 bases for V and 2 bases for J; bases not matched to a gene: 3.

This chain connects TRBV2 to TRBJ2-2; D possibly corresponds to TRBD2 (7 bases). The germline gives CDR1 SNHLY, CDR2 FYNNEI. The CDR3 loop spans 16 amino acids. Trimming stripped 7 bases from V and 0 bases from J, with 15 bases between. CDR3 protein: CASKYDGGPNTGELFF. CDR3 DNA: TGTGCCAGCAAGTACGACGGGGGGCCGAACACCGGGGAGCTGTTTTTT. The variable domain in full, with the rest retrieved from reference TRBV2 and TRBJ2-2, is EPEVTQTPSHQVTQMGQEVILRCVPISNHLYFYWYRQILGQKVEFLVSFYNNEISEKSEIFDDQFSVERPDGSNFTLKIRSTKLEDSAMYFCASKYDGGPNTGELFFGEGSRLTVL.

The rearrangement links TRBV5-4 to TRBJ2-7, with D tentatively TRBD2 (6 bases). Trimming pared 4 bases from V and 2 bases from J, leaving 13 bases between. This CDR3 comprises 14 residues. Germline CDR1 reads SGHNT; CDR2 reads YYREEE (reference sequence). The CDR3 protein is CASSRSGDPYEQYF. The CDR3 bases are TGTGCCAGCAGCCGGTCGGGGGATCCCTACGAGCAGTACTTC.

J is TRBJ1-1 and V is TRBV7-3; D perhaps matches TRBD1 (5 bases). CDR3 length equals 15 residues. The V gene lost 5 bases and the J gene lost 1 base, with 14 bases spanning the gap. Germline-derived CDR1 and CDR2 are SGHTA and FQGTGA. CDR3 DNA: TGTGCCAGCAGCAAGGAAAGGCAGGGGAACACTGAAGCTTTCTTT. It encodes CASSKERQGNTEAFF.

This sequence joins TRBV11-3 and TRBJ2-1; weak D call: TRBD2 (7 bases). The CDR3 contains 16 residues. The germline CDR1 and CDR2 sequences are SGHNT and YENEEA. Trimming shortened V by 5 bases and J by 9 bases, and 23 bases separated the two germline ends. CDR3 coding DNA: TGTGCCAGCAGCATTGGAGGGGGGGACTATTATGGTGAGCAGTTCTTC. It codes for CASSIGGGDYYGEQFF.

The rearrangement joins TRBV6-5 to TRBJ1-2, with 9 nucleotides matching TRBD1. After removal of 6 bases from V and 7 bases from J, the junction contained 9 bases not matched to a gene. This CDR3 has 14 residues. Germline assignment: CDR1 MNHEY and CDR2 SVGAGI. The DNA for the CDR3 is TGTGCCAGCAGCAACCGGGACAGGGTCGGTGGCTACACCTTC. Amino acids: CASSNRDRVGGYTF.

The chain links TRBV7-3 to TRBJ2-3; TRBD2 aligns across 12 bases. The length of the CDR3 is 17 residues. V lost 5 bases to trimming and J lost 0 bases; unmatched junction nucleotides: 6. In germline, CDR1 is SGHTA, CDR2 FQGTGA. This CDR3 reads CASSQIGLAGSTDTQYF. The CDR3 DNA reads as TGTGCCAGCAGCCAGATTGGACTAGCGGGGAGCACAGATACGCAGTATTTT.